The sequence of this T cell receptor beta chain was determined in a study of T cell repertoires in cytomegalovirus infection. Comment on this clonotype: Its antigen is unidentified.

Trimming pared 6 bases from V and 5 bases from J, leaving 14 bases between. CDR1 and CDR2 (germline): LNHDA, SQIVND (reference sequence). The CDR3 consists of 13 residues. TCRdb fed the reads into MiXCR, producing one record per CDR3 protein. The profile covers about 830,000 distinct CDR3 sequences, with around a third appearing a single time and over 10% taken by the ten largest. This sequence originates from a human donor in good health (CMV status not recorded). Some clones in this sample may be carry-over from other donors' samples. The starting material was cultured CD8+ T cells from PBMCs, obtained from culture after CMV antigen stimulation. This sequence joins TRBV19 and TRBJ2-7; D gene unclear. The DNA of the CDR3 is TGTGCCAGTAGCACCTCTATGGGCGACGAGCAGTACTTC. Protein sequence: CASSTSMGDEQYF.